This is a list of T cell receptor beta chains from one sample in a study of T cells in Graves' hyperthyroidism and ophthalmopathy. In TCRdb, the multiplex PCR reads were re-called with MiXCR into one record per CDR3 protein. The data contain about 540,000 distinct CDR3 sequences, 40% to 55% of them seen just once; the ten biggest clones take up 8% to 8.5%. Source material: peripheral blood or thyroid tissue (not recorded which). These receptors were taken from a woman aged 18-35 years with Graves' hyperthyroidism. The CDR3 runs from the conserved cysteine through the conserved F or W. Each record gives: V gene, D gene, J gene, clone size, CDR3 DNA, CDR3 protein. A D gene is named only where the DNA matches it firmly. Rows may omit the clone size; those that give it use once, few, many or a size class.

>TRBV7-8|.|TRBJ2-3|many
TGTGCCAGCAGCTTAGAAGTGTCTAGGACGCAGTATTTT
CASSLEVSRTQYF
>TRBV7-2|.|TRBJ1-2|few
TGTGCCAGCAGTACACAGGGATTCGGCTATGGCTACACCTTC
CASSTQGFGYGYTF
>TRBV7-9|TRBD1|TRBJ2-2|.
TGTGCCAGCAGCTTCGGACAGGGGACCGGGGAGCTGTTTTTT
CASSFGQGTGELFF
>TRBV7-9|.|TRBJ1-5|many
TGTGCCAGCAGCTTGGACGCAAGCAATCAGCCCCAGCATTTT
CASSLDASNQPQHF
>TRBV15|TRBD1|TRBJ2-7|few
TGTGCCACCAGCGGAAGAAAGGGGACAGAGAGCTCCTACGAGCAGTACTTC
CATSGRKGTESSYEQYF
>TRBV11-2|TRBD2|TRBJ2-7|.
TGTGCCAGCTCACCACGGGCTAGCGGGAGCGGTTACGAGCAGTACTTC
CASSPRASGSGYEQYF
>TRBV9|.|TRBJ1-1|few
TGTGCCAGCAGCGCCTCAGGGAACACTGAAGCTTTCTTT
CASSASGNTEAFF
>TRBV11-2|TRBD1|TRBJ1-2|.
TGTGCCAGCAGCTTACGGGACAGCCCCTATGGCTACACCTTC
CASSLRDSPYGYTF
>TRBV7-9|.|TRBJ1-6|many
TGTGCCAGCAGCCAAACCAAGGGATCACCCCTCCACTTT
CASSQTKGSPLHF
>TRBV20-1|.|TRBJ2-2|.
TGCAGTGCTAGAAGGCAGGGGTCGGACACCGGGGAGCTGTTTTTT
CSARRQGSDTGELFF
>TRBV7-9|TRBD1|TRBJ2-6|.
TGTGCCAGTAGTGCATGGACAGGGGTGACTGAAGCTTTC
CASSAWTGVTEAF
>TRBV7-2|TRBD1|TRBJ1-1|.
TGTGCCAGCACCTGGACAGGATCATCGAACACTGAAGCTTTCTTT
CASTWTGSSNTEAFF
>TRBV29-1|TRBD1|TRBJ1-1|.
TGCAGCGTTGACCCGACAGGGGAAGGAACTGAAGCTTTCTTT
CSVDPTGEGTEAFF
>TRBV20-1|TRBD1|TRBJ1-5|.
TGCAGTGCTAGGATAGCAGGGGGCGCTGGCAATCAGCCCCAGCATTTT
CSARIAGGAGNQPQHF
>TRBV10-3|TRBD1|TRBJ2-7|.
TGTGCCATCAGGAGGGGACAGGGAGACGAGCAGTACTTC
CAIRRGQGDEQYF
>TRBV10-3|.|TRBJ1-4|.
TGTGCCATCAGTGAGGGGGAAGGGGAAAAACTGTTTTTT
CAISEGEGEKLFF
>TRBV29-1|.|TRBJ1-1|.
TGCAGCGTTGTTGATCAAGGGGGAACTGAAGCTTTCTTT
CSVVDQGGTEAFF
>TRBV24-1|TRBD1|TRBJ2-7|.
TGTGCCACCAGTGATTCCCAGGGGACAGGGCGCGACGAGCAGTACTTC
CATSDSQGTGRDEQYF